A single sample is the source of the 10 T cell receptor beta chains below, sequenced in a study of CD8 T cells in ankylosing spondylitis. What these receptors recognize is not known. MiXCR, applied by TCRdb to the 5' RACE reads, yields one record per CDR3 protein. The profile shows about 800,000 distinct CDR3 sequences, about 11% of them singletons. General study points: Apparently characteristic of ankylosing spondylitis blood was a TCR beta motif (roughly 8 highly homologous variants).

Sequenced input: blood, either unsorted or a sorted T cell fraction (not recorded which). These receptors were taken from a male donor with ankylosing spondylitis.

This clonotype has more than one count but fewer than ten. The rearrangement links TRBV30 to TRBJ2-1, with D perhaps TRBD1 (6 bases). Germline CDR1 is GTSNPN and CDR2 is SVGIG (reference sequence). V lost 3 bases and J lost 3, with 9 bases in between. The CDR3 consists of 13 residues. CDR3 protein: CAWRKDSYNEQFF. In nucleotides, the CDR3 is TGTGCCTGGAGGAAGGACAGCTACAATGAGCAGTTCTTC. The entire variable domain, with the rest obtained from reference TRBV30 and TRBJ2-1, is as follows: SQTIHQWPATLVQPVGSPLSLECTVEGTSNPNLYWYRQAAGRGLQLLFYSVGIGQISSEVPQNLSASRPQDRQFILSSKKLLLSDSGFYLCAWRKDSYNEQFFGPGTRLTVL.

This clonotype was counted only a few times. This chain links TRBV20-1 with TRBJ2-1; no reliable D call. V was pared by 0 bases and J by 5 bases, with 8 bases between. Germline V CDR1 and CDR2: DFQATT, SNEGSKA (reference sequence). The length of the CDR3 is 13 residues. The CDR3 coding sequence is TGCAGTGCTAGAGAGCCAGTGCACAATGAGCAGTTCTTC. Its protein product is CSAREPVHNEQFF.

This sequence joins TRBV5-1 and TRBJ2-1; 8 positions agree with TRBD2. Germline CDR1 and CDR2: SGHRS and YFSETQ. J was trimmed by 6 bases and V by 2 bases; bases with no gene match: 4. The CDR3 runs 14 residues. CDR3 loop: CASSLIAGPNEQFF. CDR3 in DNA: TGCGCCAGCAGCTTAATAGCGGGACCCAATGAGCAGTTCTTC.

This sequence joins TRBV28 and TRBJ1-2; no clear D gene. Trimming pared 10 bases from V and 4 bases from J, leaving 13 bases between. Germline V gene data show CDR1 as MDHEN and CDR2 as SYDVKM. This CDR3 is built from 12 residues. CDR3 in DNA: TGTGCCACCAAAGGGAATATCTATGGCTACACCTTC. It specifies CATKGNIYGYTF.

This clonotype was seen ten or more times. The V gene is TRBV10-3, the J gene TRBJ1-1, with a weak D call TRBD1 (6 bases). Looked up from germline, CDR1 is ENHRY and CDR2 is SYGVKD. This CDR3 comprises 13 residues. The V end was cut by 6 bases, the J end by 3 bases, with 11 bases between. CDR3 coding DNA: TGTGCCATCAGCACAGGGACCGACACTGAAGCTTTCTTT. This gives the protein CAISTGTDTEAFF.

This clonotype was detected only a few times. The chain links TRBV5-1 to TRBJ1-1; no firm D call. There are 14 residues in the CDR3. Germline CDR1 is SGHRS and CDR2 is YFSETQ. V was trimmed by 3 bases and J by 0 bases, leaving 9 bases between them. Written as DNA, the CDR3 is TGCGCCAGCAGCTCGATTGATCTGAACACTGAAGCTTTCTTT. This encodes CASSSIDLNTEAFF. The full variable domain, with the rest looked up from reference TRBV5-1 and TRBJ1-1, is KAGVTQTPRYLIKTRGQQVTLSCSPISGHRSVSWYQQTPGQGLQFLFEYFSETQRNKGNFPGRFSGRQFSNSRSEMNVSTLELGDSALYLCASSSIDLNTEAFFGQGTRLTVV.

This clonotype was seen ten or more times. The gene calls are TRBV20-1 and TRBJ1-2; possible D gene TRBD1, 6 bases. Germline CDR1 DFQATT, CDR2 SNEGSKA (reference sequence). Trimming left V 6 bases short and J 5 bases short, with 16 bases between. The CDR3 has 13 residues. The CDR3 reads CSANPRGWYGYTF. For the CDR3, the DNA is TGCAGTGCCAACCCCAGGGGTTGGTATGGCTACACCTTC.

This clonotype was seen more than once but under ten times. The chain employs TRBV24-1 and TRBJ2-3, with 8 bases identical to TRBD1. In germline, CDR1 is KGHDR, CDR2 SFDVKD. The CDR3 runs 15 residues. The ends lost 4 bases at V and 3 bases at J; junction bases unmatched: 5. Written as DNA, the CDR3 is TGTGCCACCAGTGACCCGGACAGGGTTACAGATACGCAGTATTTT. Residues: CATSDPDRVTDTQYF.

In this sample, this clonotype turned up many times. CDR3 amino acids: CSASLGQGNQPQHF. The CDR3 region has the DNA TGCAGTGCTAGCCTTGGACAGGGTAATCAGCCCCAGCATTTT. The chain uses TRBV20-1 and TRBJ1-5, with TRBD1 matching over 8 bases. Germline lookup yields CDR1 DFQATT and CDR2 SNEGSKA (reference sequence). J lost 4 bases, V lost 3 bases, and 5 bases had no gene match. This CDR3 is 14 amino acids long.

This clonotype was detected a few times. The chain uses TRBV7-2 and TRBJ1-2, with a tentative D call TRBD1 (5 bases). V lost 2 bases, J lost 6 bases, and 10 bases lay in between. The CDR3 has 13 residues. Germline V gene sequence: CDR1 SGHTA, CDR2 FQGNSA. The CDR3 region has the DNA TGTGCCAGCAGCTTACAAGGGGTGAATGGCTACACCTTC. Residues: CASSLQGVNGYTF. Full variable domain (outside the CDR3, taken from reference TRBV7-2 and TRBJ1-2): GAGVSQSPSNKVTEKGKDVELRCDPISGHTALYWYRQSLGQGLEFLIYFQGNSAPDKSGLPSDRFSAERTGGSVSTLTIQRTQQEDSAVYLCASSLQGVNGYTFGSGTRLTVV.